The 29 T cell receptor beta chains in this list originate from one sample, sequenced in a study of blood T cell repertoires in COVID-19. This table comes from immunoSEQ multiplex PCR, and its TCRdb copy is limited to in-frame clones, with some not included. Found here are a few hundred thousand clones, more than 70% of them singletons; the top ten hold around 3%. Sequencing was carried out using peripheral blood. The source is a woman aged 30 to 39 with COVID-19, enrolled during active disease.

Turning to this clone: One end of the junction fails to match germline, which may point to a read error. The chain combines TRBV11-3 with TRBJ2-3; 8 bases match TRBD2. CDR1 and CDR2 from the germline V gene are SGHNT and YENEEA. The CDR3 consists of 17 residues. The CDR3, as DNA: TGTGCCAGCAGCACTTCCTTCTCCAGCGGGGGCACGGATACGCAGTATTTT. Translated: CASSTSFSSGGTDTQYF.

The rearrangement uses TRBV20-1 and TRBJ2-5; D uncertain. Germline values: CDR1 DFQATT, CDR2 SNEGSKA (reference sequence). Trimming cost V 6 bases and J 7 bases, with 12 bases left between them. The CDR3 consists of 11 residues. Here the CDR3 DNA reads TGCAGTGCCAAGAACCAGGTGACCCAGTACTTC. Amino acid sequence: CSAKNQVTQYF.

The chain is built from TRBV9 and TRBJ2-2; TRBD2 matches 14 bases. V lost 4 bases and J lost 6; bases outside the gene matches: 5. The CDR3 extends over 16 amino acids. Germline lookup yields CDR1 SGDLS and CDR2 YYNGEE. The CDR3 nucleotides read TGTGCCAGCAGCCCCCTGACTAGCGGGGGGGCCGGGGAGCTGTTTTTT. Translation gives CASSPLTSGGAGELFF.

V and J are TRBV21-1 and TRBJ2-7; the table's D gene call, TRBD2, was not cross checked with the DNA. TRBV21-1 is termed a pseudogene. The CDR3 length is 16 residues. CDR3 amino acids: CATTPAECTNSYEQYV. The DNA of the CDR3 is TGTGCCACCACCCCCGCCGAGTGCACGAATTCTTACGAGCAGTACGTC.

The chain is built from TRBV5-4 and TRBJ2-1; D is possibly TRBD2 (5 bases). This CDR3 contains 13 residues. The V gene lost 0 bases and the J gene lost 10 bases, with 11 bases spanning the gap. In germline, CDR1 is SGHNT, CDR2 YYREEE (reference sequence). Written as DNA, the CDR3 is TGTGCCAGCAGCTTGGTCGGCCTAGCAGAGCAGTTCTTC. Residues: CASSLVGLAEQFF.

The genes are TRBV27 and TRBJ2-3; 9 bases align to TRBD2. Unmatched junction bases numbered 8, after V lost 5 bases and J lost 2 bases. Per germline, CDR1 MNHEY and CDR2 SMNVEV (reference sequence). This CDR3 region has 16 residues. The CDR3 nucleotides read TGTGCCAGCAGTCCAGGTGCGGGGGGGGTCACAGATACGCAGTATTTT. Translated, it gives CASSPGAGGVTDTQYF.

The V and J genes are TRBV25-1 and TRBJ2-2; D might be TRBD2 (5 bases). Germline values: CDR1 MGHDK, CDR2 SYGVNS. V was trimmed by 2 bases and J by 6 bases, leaving 19 bases between them. The CDR3 sequence is 17 residues long. The DNA for the CDR3 is TGTGCCAGCAGTGAAAGGAGGAGCCAGGCCGGTCCCGGGGAGCTGTTTTTT. It codes for CASSERRSQAGPGELFF.

Details on this clone: The sample carries other DNA sequences with the same CDR3. The chain has TRBV18 and TRBJ2-5; no clear D. The germline V and J ends were trimmed by 3 bases and 2 bases, with 7 bases remaining between them. This CDR3 region has 13 residues. The germline gives CDR1 KGHSH, CDR2 LQKENI. The CDR3 reads CASSPAGQETQYF. The CDR3 DNA reads as TGTGCCAGCTCACCGGCAGGTCAAGAGACCCAGTACTTC.

The chain carries TRBV2 and TRBJ1-6; TRBD1 matches at 7 bases. CDR1 SNHLY and CDR2 FYNNEI come from the germline V gene. The CDR3 is 13 amino acids. The trim removed 7 bases at V and 6 bases at J, leaving 3 bases unmatched. CDR3 region: CASTTGPNSPLHF. CDR3 DNA sequence: TGTGCCAGCACGACAGGGCCTAATTCACCCCTCCACTTT.

This chain links TRBV13 with TRBJ2-3; 11 bases agree with TRBD2. In germline, CDR1 is PRHDT, CDR2 FYEKMQ (reference sequence). J was trimmed by 5 bases and V by 5 bases; bases with no gene match: 15. The CDR3 extends over 18 amino acids. The CDR3 region is CASSAGSSGGAILDTQYF. CDR3 nucleotides: TGTGCCAGCAGCGCCGGGAGTAGCGGGGGGGCCATTCTAGATACGCAGTATTTT. The entire variable domain, with the rest obtained from reference TRBV13 and TRBJ2-3, is as follows: AAGVIQSPRHLIKEKRETATLKCYPIPRHDTVYWYQQGPGQDPQFLISFYEKMQSDKGSIPDRFSAQQFSDYHSELNMSSLELGDSALYFCASSAGSSGGAILDTQYFGPGTRLTVL.

J is TRBJ1-5 and V is TRBV9, with D unclear. With 0 bases removed from V and 3 bases from J, the gap between germline ends came to 7 bases. The CDR3 length is 14 residues. The germline V gene has CDR1 SGDLS and CDR2 YYNGEE. CDR3 residues: CASSVGSDNQPQHF. The CDR3 bases are TGTGCCAGCAGCGTAGGGTCAGACAATCAGCCCCAGCATTTT.

The chain carries TRBV19 and TRBJ1-2; no reliable D call. CDR3 length equals 14 residues. Germline V gives CDR1 LNHDA, CDR2 SQIVND (reference sequence). Trimming removed 8 bases from V and 0 bases from J, with 13 bases in between. CDR3 sequence reads: CASAPPPPNYGYTF. Here the CDR3 DNA reads TGTGCCAGTGCGCCCCCGCCCCCTAACTATGGCTACACCTTC.

The chain is built from TRBV14 and TRBJ2-1, with 10 bases matching TRBD1. Trimming removed 1 base from V and 10 bases from J; junction bases left unmatched: 1. Germline values: CDR1 SGHDN, CDR2 FVKESK. The CDR3 sequence is 13 residues long. Here the CDR3 reads CASSQVGQGEQFF. In DNA, the CDR3 is TGTGCCAGCAGCCAAGTGGGACAGGGGGAGCAGTTCTTC.

The CDR3 loop reads CASSQDATSGVGGYNEQFF. The CDR3 nucleotides are TGTGCCAGCAGCCAAGACGCGACTAGCGGGGTGGGGGGCTACAATGAGCAGTTCTTC. This chain links TRBV3-1 (or the pseudogene TRBV3-2) with TRBJ2-1, with TRBD2 matching over 11 bases. After removal of 0 bases from V and 3 bases from J, the junction contained 10 bases not matched to a gene. Germline CDR1 is LGHDT and CDR2 is YNNKEL (reference sequence). This CDR3 has 19 amino acids.

This sequence joins TRBV18 and TRBJ2-7, with D possibly matching TRBD2 (5 bases). Germline loops: CDR1 KGHSH, CDR2 LQKENI. The germline V and J ends were trimmed by 6 bases and 0 bases, with 15 bases remaining between them. This CDR3 has 15 amino acids. Here the CDR3 DNA reads TGTGCCAGCTCCCCTGGAGGCGGACTCTCCTACGAGCAGTACTTC. Its protein is CASSPGGGLSYEQYF.

The chain couples TRBV7-8 to TRBJ1-4; no definite D call. V was cut by 5 bases and J by 8 bases, with 18 bases left in between. The CDR3 totals 15 residues. Germline CDR1 reads SGHVS; CDR2 reads FQNEAQ. The CDR3 region is CASSPSPGVEEKLFF. CDR3 DNA sequence: TGTGCCAGCAGCCCCAGTCCGGGAGTGGAAGAAAAACTGTTTTTT.

The table lists this clone with a count of one. This rearrangement joins TRBV5-6 to TRBJ1-5; no clear D gene. This CDR3 has 17 amino acids. Germline CDR1 is SGHDT and CDR2 is YYEEEE. With 0 bases removed from V and 1 base from J, the gap between germline ends came to 14 bases. CDR3 sequence: CASSLGPVTGSNQPQHF. For the CDR3, the DNA is TGTGCCAGCAGCTTGGGACCGGTGACGGGGAGCAATCAGCCCCAGCATTTT.

J is TRBJ2-5 and V is TRBV7-2; TRBD2 aligns across 7 bases. The germline V gene encodes CDR1 SGHTA and CDR2 FQGNSA. V shed 2 bases and J 2 bases; nucleotides not matched to a gene: 8. This CDR3 comprises 16 residues. This CDR3 reads CASSLLRGSGQETQYF. CDR3 DNA: TGTGCCAGCAGCTTATTGAGGGGTAGCGGGCAAGAGACCCAGTACTTC.

The CDR3 region is CASSRGPTNEKLFF. CDR3 sequence (DNA): TGCGCCAGCTCCAGGGGCCCAACTAATGAAAAACTGTTTTTT. The chain combines TRBV4-1 with TRBJ1-4; TRBD1 might be the D (6 bases). The germline CDR1 and CDR2 sequences are MGHRA and YSYEKL. V lost 8 bases to trimming and J lost 0 bases, with 10 bases between them. The length of the CDR3 is 14 residues.

This sequence joins TRBV4-1 and TRBJ2-1, with TRBD2 matching over 12 bases. The CDR3 is 15 residues long. J lost 7 bases, V lost 6 bases, and 7 bases had no gene match. Germline CDR1 reads MGHRA; CDR2 reads YSYEKL. The chain's CDR3 is CASSPSGGARNEQFF. The CDR3 DNA is TGCGCCAGCAGTCCTAGCGGGGGGGCCAGGAATGAGCAGTTCTTC.

This sequence joins TRBV5-1 and TRBJ2-3; 15 bases align to TRBD2. The CDR3 runs 18 residues. V dropped 4 bases and J dropped 0; count of bases not matched to a gene: 6. Germline CDR1 SGHRS, CDR2 YFSETQ. The CDR3 reads CASSRGLAGGLSTDTQYF. Written as DNA, the CDR3 is TGCGCCAGCAGCAGGGGACTAGCGGGGGGACTAAGCACAGATACGCAGTATTTT.

Here the CDR3 DNA reads TGTGCCACCAGCAGAGAGGGGTATGGACAGAGCTCGGAAGCTTTCTTT. Its protein product is CATSREGYGQSSEAFF. The chain joins TRBV15 to TRBJ1-1; a possible D gene is TRBD1 (6 bases). This CDR3 comprises 16 residues. V lost 0 bases, J lost 8 bases, and 19 bases lay in between. From germline, CDR1 is LNHNV and CDR2 YYDKDF (reference sequence).

The V call is TRBV28, the J call TRBJ2-5; TRBD2 might be the D (5 bases). From germline, CDR1 is MDHEN and CDR2 SYDVKM. Trimming removed 4 bases at V and 3 bases at J, with 9 bases between. The CDR3 has 13 amino acids. The CDR3 spells CASSSVGKETQYF. The CDR3 nucleotides read TGTGCCAGCAGTTCTGTCGGGAAAGAGACCCAGTACTTC.

A word on this clone: Other DNA sequences in this sample translate to the same CDR3. The chain carries TRBV19 and TRBJ1-5; the match to TRBD1 covers 7 bases. The CDR3 extends over 14 amino acids. Germline CDR1 reads LNHDA; CDR2 reads SQIVND (reference sequence). J lost 7 bases, V lost 5 bases, and 8 bases had no gene match. The CDR3 here is CASSPGQGGQPQHF. DNA for the CDR3: TGTGCCAGTAGTCCGGGACAAGGGGGCCAGCCCCAGCATTTT. Filled out from reference TRBV19 and TRBJ1-5, the complete variable domain reads DGGITQSPKYLFRKEGQNVTLSCEQNLNHDAMYWYRQDPGQGLRLIYYSQIVNDFQKGDIAEGYSVSREKKESFPLTVTSAQKNPTAFYLCASSPGQGGQPQHFGDGTRLSIL.

The rearrangement uses TRBV19 and TRBJ1-2; 10 nucleotides match TRBD1. The CDR3 is 14 amino acids. The V segment lost 5 bases and the J segment 8 bases; nucleotides outside the gene matches: 8. Germline-derived CDR1 and CDR2 are LNHDA and SQIVND (reference sequence). CDR3 bases: TGTGCCAGTAGTGCCGGGACAGGGGTGCGCGGCTACACCTTC. Its protein is CASSAGTGVRGYTF.

This clone has a single count. This chain uses TRBV19 with TRBJ1-5; D is unclear. Trimming took 5 bases from V and 2 from J, leaving 22 bases between them. The CDR3 is 18 amino acids. The germline V gene has CDR1 LNHDA and CDR2 SQIVND (reference sequence). The CDR3 DNA sequence: TGTGCCAGTAGTTCAACTCTGACTCCCCCGAGGGGCAATCAGCCCCAGCATTTT. Protein: CASSSTLTPPRGNQPQHF.

CDR3 DNA: TGTGCCAGCAGTATTGGACTAGCGGGGAGAGAGACCCAGTACTTC. It is translated as CASSIGLAGRETQYF. The rearrangement links TRBV6-8 to TRBJ2-5, with 12 positions matching TRBD2. The length of the CDR3 is 15 residues. V was pared by 5 bases and J by 4 bases, with 5 bases of the junction left unmatched. Germline CDR1 MNHGY, CDR2 SAAAGT.

The V call is TRBV2, the J call TRBJ1-2; TRBD1 matches at 9 bases. With 8 bases clipped from V and 3 bases from J, the junction kept 10 bases outside the gene matches. Germline CDR1 reads SNHLY; CDR2 reads FYNNEI. This CDR3 is 15 amino acids long. For the CDR3, the DNA is TGTGCCAGCCCGGTGGGGGGACAGGGAGACTATGGCTACACCTTC. It codes for CASPVGGQGDYGYTF.

This rearrangement joins TRBV10-3 to TRBJ2-7; 10 bases line up with TRBD1. Trimming at V came to 4 bases and at J to 5 bases, leaving 8 bases not matched to a gene. Germline V gives CDR1 ENHRY, CDR2 SYGVKD. The CDR3 contains 15 residues. The CDR3 nucleotides are TGTGCCATCAGTGGTGGACAGGGGGGACGTGACGAGCAGTACTTC. Its protein product is CAISGGQGGRDEQYF.